This TCR beta chain emerged from a study of blood T cells in healthy people across ages. General study points: The lack of PBMC sorting stopped any conclusive naive versus antigen-experienced comparison. Estimates based on one million T cells were treated as lower bounds.

Sample-barcoded 5' priming and a J-beta primer mix drove a second PCR of about 6 to 11 cycles. A template-switch adaptor containing 12 random nucleotides labeled each cDNA molecule. TCRdb reanalysed the 5' RACE reads using MiXCR and keeps one entry per CDR3 protein. The table lists around 1,500,000 distinct CDR3 sequences, 25% to 30% of them singletons. A few counts support this clonotype. What it binds is unknown. The CDR3 covers 15 residues. CDR1 is LGHDT and CDR2 is YNNKEL in the germline V gene (reference sequence). With 0 bases clipped from V and 5 bases from J, the junction kept 6 bases outside the gene matches.

Sample: blood. The rearrangement joins TRBV3-1 to TRBJ2-7, with 8 bases identical to TRBD1. The clonotype was recovered from a woman aged 25 to 45 in good health. The CDR3, as DNA: TGTGCCAGCAGCCAAGAAGCCAGGGGGCAAAACGAGCAGTACTTC. It translates to CASSQEARGQNEQYF.